Listed below are T cell receptor beta chains from one sample, sequenced in a study of T-cell reconstitution after alpha-beta-depleted transplantation in children. TCRdb used MiXCR to reprocess the PCR reads, holding one entry per CDR3 protein. Found here are 450,000 to 550,000 distinct CDR3 sequences, over 9.5% of them singletons; the top ten hold roughly 15%. The sequences come from PBMCs, mostly from graft donor cells, collected 180 days after TCRalphabeta/CD19-depleted stem cell transplant. These receptors all stem from a female patient aged 2-9 years who had a stem cell transplant for aplastic anemia, so the T cells may come from the graft donor. Each CDR3 is given with its conserved first and last residue. Each record gives: clone size, V gene, CDR3 protein. Some rows have no size entry. The others give once, few or many, or a class for an expanded clone.

abundance: few
v_gene: TRBV30
CDR3aa: CAWSVGLASEQYF

abundance: -
v_gene: TRBV11-2
CDR3aa: CASSLALLGLAGLMNTEAFF

abundance: few
v_gene: TRBV21-1
CDR3aa: CASSPRSHGAFF

abundance: -
v_gene: TRBV20-1
CDR3aa: CSARDEGGLAETRNYNEQFF

abundance: -
v_gene: TRBV7-2
CDR3aa: CASSLMSQGAFPGELFF

abundance: -
v_gene: TRBV5-1
CDR3aa: CASSIGTPNSNQPQHF

abundance: few
v_gene: TRBV20-1
CDR3aa: CSAPLAGGLADTQYF

abundance: -
v_gene: TRBV28
CDR3aa: CASSFPRGDNQPQHF

abundance: few
v_gene: TRBV14
CDR3aa: CASSQVQGVTDTQYF

abundance: many
v_gene: TRBV9
CDR3aa: CASSVGQNYGYTF

abundance: few
v_gene: TRBV6-1
CDR3aa: CAVRQLGFYEQYF

abundance: -
v_gene: TRBV29-1
CDR3aa: CSVGLDHYGYTF

abundance: -
v_gene: TRBV20-1
CDR3aa: CSASPTRASGRTEFF

abundance: many
v_gene: TRBV27
CDR3aa: CASPNRVGSEKLFF